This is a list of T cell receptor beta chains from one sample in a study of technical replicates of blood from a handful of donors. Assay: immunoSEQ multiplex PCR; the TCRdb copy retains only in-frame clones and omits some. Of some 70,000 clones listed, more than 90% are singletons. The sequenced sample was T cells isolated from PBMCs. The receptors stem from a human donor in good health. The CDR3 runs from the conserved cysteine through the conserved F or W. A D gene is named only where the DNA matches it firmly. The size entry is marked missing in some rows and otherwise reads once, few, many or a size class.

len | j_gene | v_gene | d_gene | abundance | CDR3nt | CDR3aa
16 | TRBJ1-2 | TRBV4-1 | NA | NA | TGCGCCAGCAGCCCTATCACCGACAGGACTGGGGTACTTCTCACCTTC | CASSPITDRTGVLLTF
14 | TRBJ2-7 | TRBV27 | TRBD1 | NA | TGTGCCAGCAGTGTTTCGCAGGGGGCCTACGAGCAGTACTTC | CASSVSQGAYEQYF
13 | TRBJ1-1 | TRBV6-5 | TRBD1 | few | TGTGCCAGCAGTTCCCAGGGGGCCACTGAAGCTTTCTTT | CASSSQGATEAFF
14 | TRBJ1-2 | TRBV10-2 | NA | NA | TGCGCCAGCAGTGAGTCCCCAGGGAACTATGGCTACACCTTC | CASSESPGNYGYTF
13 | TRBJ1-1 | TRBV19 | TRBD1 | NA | TGTGCCAGCCGACAGGGGCTTACAACTGAAGCTTTCTTT | CASRQGLTTEAFF
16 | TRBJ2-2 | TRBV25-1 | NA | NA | TGTGCCAGCAGTGAATCCTCCGTGACCCGGGCCGGGGAGCTGTTTTTT | CASSESSVTRAGELFF
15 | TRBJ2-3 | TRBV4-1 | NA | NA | TGCGCCAGCAGCCAAATCTTCGCAGTCGTAGATACGCAGTATTTT | CASSQIFAVVDTQYF
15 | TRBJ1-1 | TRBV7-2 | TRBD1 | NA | TGTGCCAGCAGCGTATTCCCGACAGGGACCACTGAAGCTTTCTTT | CASSVFPTGTTEAFF
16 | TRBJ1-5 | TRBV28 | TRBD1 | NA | TGTGCCAGCAGTTCACAGGGGAAGGGAGCAAATCAGCCCCAGCATTTT | CASSSQGKGANQPQHF
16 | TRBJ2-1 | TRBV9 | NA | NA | TGTGCCAGCAGCGTAGAGCTAGCATTGCCCTACAATGAGCAGTTCTTC | CASSVELALPYNEQFF
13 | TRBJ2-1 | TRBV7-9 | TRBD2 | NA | TGTGCCAGCAGGGGGACTAGCGCGAATGAGCAGTTCTTC | CASRGTSANEQFF
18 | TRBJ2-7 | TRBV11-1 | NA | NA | TGTGCCAGCAGCTTAGATACCCCTCTCCGACTTCACTCCTACGAGCAGTACTTC | CASSLDTPLRLHSYEQYF
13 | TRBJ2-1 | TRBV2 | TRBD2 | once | TGTGCCGCCGGGGGACTAGCGGGAAATGAGCAGTTCTTC | CAAGGLAGNEQFF
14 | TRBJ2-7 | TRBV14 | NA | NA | TGTGCCAGCAGCCGACTTGGCCCCACCTACGAGCAGTACTTC | CASSRLGPTYEQYF
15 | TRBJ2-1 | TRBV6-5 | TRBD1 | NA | TGTGCCAGCAGTGGGGACAGTAACTCCTACAATGAGCAGTTCTTC | CASSGDSNSYNEQFF
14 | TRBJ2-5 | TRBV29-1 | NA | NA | TGCAGCGTTGAATTATCGGGGGGCGTTGAGACCCAGTACTTC | CSVELSGGVETQYF
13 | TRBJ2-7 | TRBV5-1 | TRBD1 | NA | TGCGCCAGCAGCGCCGGGACAGCCTACGAGCAGTACTTC | CASSAGTAYEQYF
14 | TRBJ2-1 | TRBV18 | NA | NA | TGTGCCAGCACATTGGGAGCAACAAACAATGAGCAGTTCTTC | CASTLGATNNEQFF
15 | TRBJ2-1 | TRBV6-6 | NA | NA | TGTGCCAGCAGCTTCTTGGACAGCCAATACAATGAGCAGTTCTTC | CASSFLDSQYNEQFF
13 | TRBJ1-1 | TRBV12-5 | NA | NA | TGTGCTAGTGATCGGACTTTGAACACTGAAGCTTTCTTT | CASDRTLNTEAFF
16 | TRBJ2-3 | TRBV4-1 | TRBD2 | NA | TGCGCCAGCAGCTTCACCACTAGCGGCGACACAGATACGCAGTATTTT | CASSFTTSGDTDTQYF
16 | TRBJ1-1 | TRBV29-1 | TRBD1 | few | TGCAGCGTTGTATCCAACACCGGGACAGGGGACACTGAAGCTTTCTTT | CSVVSNTGTGDTEAFF
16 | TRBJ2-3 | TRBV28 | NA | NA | TGTGCCAGCAGTCCCCTTAGCGGGACAGCCGCAGATACGCAGTATTTT | CASSPLSGTAADTQYF
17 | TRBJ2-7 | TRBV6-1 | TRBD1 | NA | TGTGCCAGCAGTGAAGCCCCGGGACAGGGTTTTCGATACGAGCAGTACTTC | CASSEAPGQGFRYEQYF
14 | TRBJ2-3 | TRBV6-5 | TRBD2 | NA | TGTGCCAGCAGACCTGGACTAGCCACAGATACGCAGTATTTT | CASRPGLATDTQYF
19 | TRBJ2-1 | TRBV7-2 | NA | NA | TGTGCCAGCAGCTTAGTTATTTCGCCTCGGGGAAAGCCCTACAATGAGCAGTTCTTC | CASSLVISPRGKPYNEQFF
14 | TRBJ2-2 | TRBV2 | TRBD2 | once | TGTGCCAGTAAGGGACTAACGAACACCGGGGAGCTGTTTTTT | CASKGLTNTGELFF
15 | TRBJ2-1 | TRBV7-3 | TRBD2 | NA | TGTGCCAGCAGCTCCACCGGGACTAGTGTCAATGAGCAGTTCTTC | CASSSTGTSVNEQFF
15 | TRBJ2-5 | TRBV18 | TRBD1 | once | TGTGCCAGCTCACGGGACAGGGGGAATAAGAAGACCCAGTACTTC | CASSRDRGNKKTQYF
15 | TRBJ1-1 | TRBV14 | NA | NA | TGTGCCAGCAGCCCCCTCGGGAGCCGGAACACTGAAGCTTTCTTT | CASSPLGSRNTEAFF
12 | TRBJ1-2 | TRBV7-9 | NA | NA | TGTGCCAGCAGCCGGAGAGGGAGCCGCTACACCTTC | CASSRRGSRYTF
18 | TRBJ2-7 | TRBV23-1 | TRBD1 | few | TGCGCCAGCAGTCAATTCCCCGGGCAGGGGGCGATTAAGGACGAGCAGTACTTC | CASSQFPGQGAIKDEQYF
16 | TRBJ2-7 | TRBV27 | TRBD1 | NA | TGTGCCAGCAGTTGGGGACAGGGGCTCCGGGGCTACGAGCAGTACTTC | CASSWGQGLRGYEQYF
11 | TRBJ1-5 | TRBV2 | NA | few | TGTGCCAGCAGCCAACAGGGACCCCAGCATTTT | CASSQQGPQHF
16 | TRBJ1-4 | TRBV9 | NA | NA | TGTGCCAGCAGCGTAGAGGAGTTTGAGACTAATGAAAAACTGTTTTTT | CASSVEEFETNEKLFF
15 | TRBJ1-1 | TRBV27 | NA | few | TGTGCCAGCAGTTTATCTCCAGGGCTAAGCACTGAAGCTTTCTTT | CASSLSPGLSTEAFF
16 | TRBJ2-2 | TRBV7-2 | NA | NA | TGTGCCAGCAGCTTAGATTCGGCGGGAAGCACCGGGGAGCTGTTTTTT | CASSLDSAGSTGELFF
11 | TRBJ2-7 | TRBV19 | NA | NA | TGTGCTACGGTAGGAGGGTACGAGCAGTACTTC | CATVGGYEQYF
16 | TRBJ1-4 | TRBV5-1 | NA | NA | TGCGCCAGCAGCTTGGGGGGTCGGGGGAAGAATGAAAAACTGTTTTTT | CASSLGGRGKNEKLFF
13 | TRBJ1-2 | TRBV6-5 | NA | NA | TGTGCCAGCAGTTACCTCCAGGGGAACGGCTACACCTTC | CASSYLQGNGYTF
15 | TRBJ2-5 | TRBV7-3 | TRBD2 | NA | TGTGCCAGCAGCTTAGGGCTAGCGGGACAAGAGACCCAGTACTTC | CASSLGLAGQETQYF
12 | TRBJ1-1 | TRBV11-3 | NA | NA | TGTGCCAGCAGCTTAGTCAACGGTGAAGCTTTCTTT | CASSLVNGEAFF
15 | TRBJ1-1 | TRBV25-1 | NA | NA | TGTGCCAGCAGTGACAACAGCTTTTGGAACACTGAAGCTTTCTTT | CASSDNSFWNTEAFF
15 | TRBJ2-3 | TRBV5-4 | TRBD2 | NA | TGTGCCAGCAGCTTAGCGGGGGGAAGCACAGATACGCAGTATTTT | CASSLAGGSTDTQYF
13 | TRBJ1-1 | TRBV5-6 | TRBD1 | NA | TGTGCCAGCAGCCCCGACAGGGTACCTGAAGCTTTCTTT | CASSPDRVPEAFF
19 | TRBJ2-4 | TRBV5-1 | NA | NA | TGCGCCAGCAGCGACCGGACAGGGAGGGAGTCTAGAGCCAAAAACATTCAGTACTTC | CASSDRTGRESRAKNIQYF
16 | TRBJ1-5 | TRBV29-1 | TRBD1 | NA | TGCAGCGTTACCTCGGGGGCAGGGGGGACCAATCAGCCCCAGCATTTT | CSVTSGAGGTNQPQHF
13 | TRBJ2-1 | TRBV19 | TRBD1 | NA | TGTGCCAGCTCGGGACAGGGAGGCAATGAGCAGTTCTTC | CASSGQGGNEQFF
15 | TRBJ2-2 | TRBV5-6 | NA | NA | TGTGCCAGCAGCTCAGACTTTACGAACACCGGGGAGCTGTTTTTT | CASSSDFTNTGELFF
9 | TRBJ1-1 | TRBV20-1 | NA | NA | TGCAGTGTTCGAAGGGGAGCTTTCTTT | CSVRRGAFF